This TCR beta chain was retrieved from a study of monozygotic twins with cystic fibrosis. Whole-study results and caveats: Clonality was generally low (median around 0.01), higher in the most severe patients. Shared CDR3 numbers were not associated with age, concordance or severity. Nucleotide-identical clonotype sharing was significantly higher within monozygotic CF twin pairs than between unrelated CF individuals.

V was trimmed by 5 bases and J by 0 bases, leaving 5 bases between them. CDR1 is SGHAT, CDR2 FQNNGV, per germline. This CDR3 comprises 12 residues. This clone was observed a few times. What it binds is not known. TCRdb's table, derived via immunoSEQ multiplex PCR, lists solely in-frame clones and lacks some. The data hold some 35,000 clones, with approximately 72% observed a single time. The sequencing sample was made of blood. The receptor comes from a girl under 18 with cystic fibrosis. The chain couples TRBV11-2 to TRBJ2-7; the D is unclear. CDR3 nucleotide sequence: TGTGCCAGCAGCCGGAGCTCCTACGAGCAGTACGTC. Its protein product is CASSRSSYEQYV.